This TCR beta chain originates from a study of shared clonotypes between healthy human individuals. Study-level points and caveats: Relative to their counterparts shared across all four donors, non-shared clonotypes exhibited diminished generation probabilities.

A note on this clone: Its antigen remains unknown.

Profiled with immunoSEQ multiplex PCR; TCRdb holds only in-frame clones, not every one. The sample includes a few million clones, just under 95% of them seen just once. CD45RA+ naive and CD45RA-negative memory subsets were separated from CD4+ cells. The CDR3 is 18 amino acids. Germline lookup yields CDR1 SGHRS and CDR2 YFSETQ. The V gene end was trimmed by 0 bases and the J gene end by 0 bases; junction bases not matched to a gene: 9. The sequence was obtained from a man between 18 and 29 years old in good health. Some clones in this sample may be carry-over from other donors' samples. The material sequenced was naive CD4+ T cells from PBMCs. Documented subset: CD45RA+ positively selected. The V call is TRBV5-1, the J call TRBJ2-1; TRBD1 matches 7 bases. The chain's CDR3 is CASSLEGNRGSSYNEQFF. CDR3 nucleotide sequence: TGCGCCAGCAGCTTGGAGGGAAACAGGGGCAGCTCCTACAATGAGCAGTTCTTC.